The 6 T cell receptor beta chains reported below all come from one sample, sequenced in a study of blood T cell repertoires in COVID-19. Here immunoSEQ multiplex PCR was the method, and the copy in TCRdb shows in-frame clones only, minus some. The sample includes around 83,000 clones, around nine tenths of them seen just once. The specimen was peripheral blood. These TCRs come from an elderly man with active or convalescent COVID-19.

This sequence joins TRBV19 and TRBJ1-1; D might be TRBD1 (5 bases). The CDR3 totals 14 residues. Germline V gene sequence: CDR1 LNHDA, CDR2 SQIVND (reference sequence). Trimming removed 5 bases at V and 8 bases at J, with 18 bases between. CDR3: CASSARGESGEAFF. DNA for the CDR3: TGTGCCAGTAGTGCCCGGGGGGAATCAGGAGAAGCTTTCTTT.

The J gene is TRBJ2-5, the V gene TRBV30; weak D call: TRBD2 (7 bases). V was trimmed by 0 bases and J by 9 bases, leaving 14 bases between them. The CDR3 length is 13 residues. CDR1 is GTSNPN and CDR2 is SVGIG in the germline V gene (reference sequence). The CDR3 bases are TGTGCCTGGAGTGTAGGGGGGGCGGAGGCCCAGTACTTC. Protein: CAWSVGGAEAQYF.

The V and J genes are TRBV7-2 and TRBJ1-4; D might be TRBD1 (6 bases). The CDR3 runs 13 residues. The germline V gene has CDR1 SGHTA and CDR2 FQGNSA. V lost 6 bases, J lost 11 bases, and 16 bases lay in between. For the CDR3, the DNA is TGTGCCAGCAGACCTCCGGGGGGCGGGAAACTGTTTTTT. Its translation: CASRPPGGGKLFF.

The CDR3 spells CASSLALHQGYTF. The CDR3 region has the DNA TGTGCCAGCAGCTTGGCGTTACACCAAGGCTACACCTTC. The V call is TRBV5-8, the J call TRBJ1-2; D uncertain. This CDR3 is 13 amino acids long. Per germline, CDR1 SGHTS and CDR2 YDEGEE. The V and J ends lost 0 bases and 8 bases respectively, with 11 bases between them.

This clone was observed a few times. V usage is TRBV2 and J usage is TRBJ1-1, with no clear D. V was shortened by 2 bases and J by 2 bases, with 15 bases between the two germline ends. The germline gives CDR1 SNHLY, CDR2 FYNNEI. The CDR3 runs to 16 residues. CDR3 sequence reads: CASSEYGPNRNTEAFF. CDR3 sequence (DNA): TGTGCCAGCAGTGAATATGGGCCTAACAGAAACACTGAAGCTTTCTTT.

The gene calls are TRBV5-1 and TRBJ1-4; 8 bases agree with TRBD1. This CDR3 has 15 amino acids. Germline V lookup: CDR1 SGHRS, CDR2 YFSETQ. The trim removed 4 bases at V and 3 bases at J, leaving 5 bases unmatched. CDR3 DNA sequence: TGCGCCAGCAGCACCCAGGGGGCCTCTAATGAAAAACTGTTTTTT. This gives the protein CASSTQGASNEKLFF.